This TCR beta chain stems from a study of T cells in tuberculosis. About the research overall: CD1B tetramers identified T cells specific for mycobacterial lipid GMM.

The sample holds one count of this clone. Thawed, overnight-rested PBMC were stained with GMM-loaded CD1B tetramer, viability dye and anti-CD3, then sorted. The lipid loaded on the CD1B tetramers was C32 glucose monomycolate from Rhodococcus equi. From each donor, around 100,000 tetramer-negative cells were sorted. The assay was immunoSEQ multiplex PCR, and TCRdb's table has in-frame clones only and misses some. The sample shows about 88,000 clones, approximately 90% of them seen only once. The germline gives CDR1 GTSNPN, CDR2 SVGIG (reference sequence). Between the trimmed V and J ends, which lost 0 bases and 8 bases, there was a span of 11 bases. The CDR3 is made up of 13 amino acids.

The specimen sequenced was CD1b-GMM tetramer-negative cells sorted from PBMCs. The clonotype originates from an adult woman with latent tuberculosis. The J gene is TRBJ1-5, the V gene TRBV30; possible D gene TRBD1, 5 bases. The CDR3 DNA follows: TGTGCCTGGAGTGTATGGGGGAGGGAGCCCCAGCATTTT. It translates to CAWSVWGREPQHF.